The present TCR beta chain was sequenced within a study of blood T cell repertoires in COVID-19 (dated by TCRdb to 2018 to 2021). Regarding the complete study: The collaborator samples originated in the United States, Italy and Spain and spanned the acute and convalescent phases of COVID-19. Nearly every sample came with metadata listing a de-identified subject ID, COVID-19 status, age in years and sex. The dataset comprised deeply sampled blood TCRbeta repertoires from subjects exposed to, actively infected with, or recovered from COVID-19. The samples were drawn from two sources: the first 160 participants of the ongoing ImmuneRACE study, and 1,000 to 1,500 subjects contributed by 6 global collaborators. The repertoires were released in a freely available public database meant as a resource for research on the immune response to SARS-CoV-2. The material from the prospective study consisted of cDNA or gDNA derived from T cells, B-cell-depleted T cells, or PBMCs. Where HLA class I and class II types were available, the types were taken from metadata supplied by the sample provider, not from assay-based typing.

From cysteine to phenylalanine, the CDR3 is 12 amino acids long. The DNA shown is the 36-base CDR3, in frame from base 1. A distance of 6 bases separates the germline ends of V and J, which lose 0 bases and 7 bases respectively. The germline V gene supplies CDR1 ENHRY and CDR2 SYGVKD. The immunoSEQ Assay, a bias-controlled multiplex PCR, was used to amplify TCRbeta CDR3 regions from genomic DNA. Per the source publication's procedure: Nucleated cell counts per sample were estimated from amplification of reference gene primers within the assay. To quantify the absolute abundance of each unique TCRbeta CDR3 rearrangement, sequence reads were collapsed and filtered. For each sample, productive Simpson clonality was calculated by taking the square root of Simpson's diversity index across productive rearrangements. TCRdb took this table from immuneACCESS and kept in-frame rearrangements with V and J called. Such tables lack part of the clones; where checked against another copy, unresolved V genes explain under half of the gap, and the rest is unexplained. D and trimming were read from the DNA, whereas the V and J calls and clone size are those reported in that table. The sample data list around 84,000 clones, and 85% to 90% of these were observed just once. The ten largest clonotypes hold 8% of the sample.

Remarks on this clone: This clone's antigen is unknown. No per-base quality is available; no much larger clone lies one base away.

What the authors observed across the whole study: The quantity of clinical and demographic metadata differed by source and by participant and was supplied without curation.

Collaborating institutions collected whole blood in K2EDTA tubes following their own protocols. For TCRbeta analysis, collaborators shipped samples in one of three forms: frozen whole blood, isolated PBMCs, or DNA extracted from either of those sample types. This TCR came from a man older than 75 with active or convalescent COVID-19. Sequencing input: peripheral blood. This receptor chain uses TRBV10-3 and TRBJ1-1; a confident D gene designation cannot be given. The nucleotide sequence reads as follows: TGTGCCATCAGTGAGTCCCCTAATGAAGCTTTCTTT. It translates as CAISESPNEAFF.